The next 15 T cell receptor beta chains were all read from a single sample in a study of control samples from healthy donors and cancer patients. The protocol was immunoSEQ multiplex PCR, while the TCRdb copy is restricted to in-frame clones and leaves out a portion. The profile shows 110,000 to 150,000 clones, roughly 89% of them singletons. Sequencing used blood. The receptor set was obtained from a young man in good health.

V usage is TRBV5-1 and J usage is TRBJ1-1; D is possibly TRBD1 (5 bases). This CDR3 has 13 amino acids. Germline V gene data show CDR1 as SGHRS and CDR2 as YFSETQ. Trimming cost V 4 bases and J 11 bases, with 18 bases left between them. CDR3 amino acids: CASSPDIPDRAFF. CDR3 nucleotide sequence: TGCGCCAGCAGCCCGGACATCCCGGACCGCGCTTTCTTT.

The gene calls are TRBV7-2 and TRBJ1-2, with a possible D match to TRBD1 (5 bases). The CDR3 contains 15 residues. CDR1 and CDR2 from the germline V gene are SGHTA and FQGNSA. The V end lost 5 bases, the J end lost 8 bases, and 21 bases lay between the germline ends. The CDR3 DNA is TGTGCCAGCAGCCCCTGGACTCAGGGTGCCAGGGGCTACACCTTC. It codes for CASSPWTQGARGYTF.

V usage is TRBV12-5 and J usage is TRBJ2-5; 9 bases fit TRBD1. The CDR3 extends over 16 amino acids. J lost 5 bases, V lost 6 bases, and 13 bases had no gene match. Germline CDR1 reads LGHNT; CDR2 reads FRNRAP. CDR3 protein: CASGSARDRARETQYF. As DNA, the CDR3 is TGTGCTAGTGGCTCGGCCCGGGACAGGGCTCGTGAGACCCAGTACTTC.

A single count supports this clone. The chain combines TRBV13 with TRBJ2-3; 7 nucleotides align to TRBD2. The CDR3 loop spans 17 amino acids. Germline CDR1 PRHDT, CDR2 FYEKMQ (reference sequence). Trimming took 7 bases from V and 2 from J; bases not matched to a gene: 15. CDR3 sequence (DNA): TGTGCCAGCACCGGGCTGGGGGGGTTAGAGAACACAGATACGCAGTATTTT. It specifies CASTGLGGLENTDTQYF.

This chain connects TRBV2 to TRBJ1-4; D is unresolved. There are 11 residues in the CDR3. Germline V CDR1 and CDR2: SNHLY, FYNNEI. V dropped 4 bases and J dropped 8 bases, with 5 bases sitting between them. The chain's CDR3 is CASSGTEKLFF. DNA for the CDR3: TGTGCCAGCAGTGGGACCGAAAAACTGTTTTTT.

The V and J genes are TRBV18 and TRBJ1-5; unclear D gene. Trimming removed 0 bases from V and 0 bases from J, with 15 bases in between. The CDR3 totals 18 residues. Germline V gene sequence: CDR1 KGHSH, CDR2 LQKENI. The CDR3 reads CASSPPLGTRDSNQPQHF. CDR3 DNA: TGTGCCAGCTCACCACCTCTGGGAACAAGGGATAGCAATCAGCCCCAGCATTTT.

The rearrangement uses TRBV4-1 and TRBJ2-3; 16 nucleotides match TRBD2. V lost 6 bases to trimming and J lost 1 base; unmatched junction nucleotides: 7. Germline loops: CDR1 MGHRA, CDR2 YSYEKL. The CDR3 totals 18 residues. CDR3 in amino acids: CASRSGTSGGAGTDTQYF. The DNA of the CDR3 is TGCGCCAGCAGATCCGGGACTAGCGGGGGGGCAGGCACAGATACGCAGTATTTT.

The chain has TRBV6-6 and TRBJ2-3; 13 bases agree with TRBD2. This CDR3 contains 15 residues. Germline V gives CDR1 MNHNY, CDR2 SVGAGI (reference sequence). V shed 2 bases and J 7 bases; nucleotides not matched to a gene: 3. In DNA form, the CDR3 reads TGTGCCAGCAGTTACGAGGGACTAGCGGGGAATACGCAGTATTTT. Protein sequence: CASSYEGLAGNTQYF.

The chain carries TRBV7-8 and TRBJ1-3, with D uncertain. Per germline, CDR1 SGHVS and CDR2 FQNEAQ. The CDR3 extends over 11 amino acids. With 3 bases removed from V and 4 bases from J, the gap between germline ends came to 1 base. The CDR3 DNA sequence: TGTGCCAGCAGCTTGGGAAACACCATATATTTT. The encoded protein is CASSLGNTIYF.

This clone was seen only a few times. The chain combines TRBV28 with TRBJ1-6, with D possibly TRBD1 on 6 matching bases. Looked up from germline, CDR1 is MDHEN and CDR2 is SYDVKM. V was pared by 5 bases and J by 5 bases, with 16 bases between. The CDR3 contains 16 residues. CDR3: CASSNHRQADNSPLHF. CDR3 DNA sequence: TGTGCCAGCAGTAACCACAGACAGGCTGATAATTCACCCCTCCACTTT.

The rearrangement uses TRBV7-6 and TRBJ2-5, with unresolved D. The V end was cut by 6 bases, the J end by 4 bases, with 21 bases between. Looked up from germline, CDR1 is SGHVS and CDR2 is FNYEAQ. CDR3 size: 16 residues. In DNA form, the CDR3 reads TGTGCCAGCAGATCTCCCTATAGGGCTAGTGGAGAGACCCAGTACTTC. This translates into CASRSPYRASGETQYF.

This clone has just one count. The chain has TRBV10-3 and TRBJ2-3; 13 bases map to TRBD2. With 0 bases clipped from V and 5 bases from J, the junction kept 8 bases outside the gene matches. CDR3 length equals 18 residues. Germline values: CDR1 ENHRY, CDR2 SYGVKD. DNA for the CDR3: TGTGCCATCAGTGAGTCGAGGACTAGCGGGGGAATGGGAGATACGCAGTATTTT. It is translated as CAISESRTSGGMGDTQYF.

The V call is TRBV7-2, the J call TRBJ2-2; 7 bases map to TRBD2. CDR1 and CDR2 from the germline V gene are SGHTA and FQGNSA. This CDR3 comprises 14 residues. Trimming removed 4 bases from V and 6 bases from J; junction bases left unmatched: 5. The CDR3 protein is CASSSLGGAGELFF. In nucleotides, the CDR3 is TGTGCCAGCAGCTCCCTGGGGGGGGCCGGGGAGCTGTTTTTT. The full variable domain, completed using reference TRBV7-2 and TRBJ2-2, is GAGVSQSPSNKVTEKGKDVELRCDPISGHTALYWYRQSLGQGLEFLIYFQGNSAPDKSGLPSDRFSAERTGGSVSTLTIQRTQQEDSAVYLCASSSLGGAGELFFGEGSRLTVL.

The chain joins TRBV25-1 to TRBJ1-2, with a weak D call TRBD1 (6 bases). This CDR3 region has 15 residues. Trimming took off 1 base at V and 4 bases at J, with 13 bases between the two ends. CDR1 is MGHDK and CDR2 is SYGVNS in the germline V gene. This CDR3 is CASSEFMDSLYGYTF. In DNA form, the CDR3 reads TGTGCCAGCAGTGAATTTATGGACAGCCTCTATGGCTACACCTTC.

This chain uses TRBV7-9 with TRBJ2-7; D is unresolved. The V gene's germline CDR1 is SEHNR and CDR2 FQNEAQ (reference sequence). The CDR3 extends over 13 amino acids. Trimming pared 4 bases from V and 0 bases from J, leaving 7 bases between. CDR3 nucleotide sequence: TGTGCCAGCAGCTCCGACAACTCCTACGAGCAGTACTTC. This encodes CASSSDNSYEQYF.